This T cell receptor beta chain was profiled in a study of T cell changes during pregnancy in multiple sclerosis (dated by TCRdb to between 2018 and 2021). For the study in its entirety: The study looked at changes in the T cell repertoire across pregnancy in women with multiple sclerosis.

Details on this clone: The clone's antigen remains unknown. No per-base quality is available; no much larger clone lies one base away.

Preparation of the library involved the immunoSEQ multiplex PCR assay. Drawn from immuneACCESS, this table holds only the in-frame rearrangements with V and J called that TCRdb kept. Clones are partly lost; checked studies trace under half to an unresolved V gene and leave the rest unexplained. This sample is represented by about 67,000 clones; about nine tenths of them were singletons. Around 1.4% of the sample is held by the ten biggest clonotypes. Sequences SGHNT (CDR1) and YENEEA (CDR2) are obtained from the germline V gene. Relative to germline, V is 5 bases shorter and J is 8 bases shorter, with 12 bases between their ends. From cysteine to phenylalanine, the CDR3 is 13 amino acids long. Left in the record is the CDR3 DNA by itself, 39 bases read in frame from the first base.

The origin of this receptor is a female donor with multiple sclerosis, enrolled in a pregnancy study. Sequenced here: peripheral blood, sampled in the second trimester of pregnancy. The chain was built from TRBV11-3 and TRBJ1-4; a confident D gene designation cannot be given. The CDR3 is CASSITGGEKLFF. The base sequence is TGTGCCAGCAGCATTACGGGAGGGGAAAAACTGTTTTTT.